Below are 26 T cell receptor beta chains sequenced from a single sample in a study of T cells in tuberculosis. The method was immunoSEQ multiplex PCR; TCRdb's version includes in-frame clones alone and lacks a portion of them. The sample lists over 35,000 clones, nearly 97% occurring once. The sample taken for sequencing was PBMCs. Source of these receptors: a donor aged 5 to 30 with latent tuberculosis or without tuberculosis infection.

This clone was detected once. The chain combines TRBV5-1 with TRBJ2-7, with D possibly matching TRBD2 (6 bases). Trimming cost V 0 bases and J 2 bases, with 9 bases left between them. Germline V gives CDR1 SGHRS, CDR2 YFSETQ. CDR3 length: 14 residues. CDR3 amino acids: CASSLAGETYEQYF. CDR3 DNA sequence: TGCGCCAGCAGCTTGGCGGGGGAAACCTACGAGCAGTACTTC.

The gene calls are TRBV27 and TRBJ1-6; D is possibly TRBD1 (5 bases). CDR1 and CDR2 from the germline V gene are MNHEY and SMNVEV (reference sequence). V shed 0 bases and J shed 0 bases, with 15 bases lying between them. This CDR3 is built from 19 residues. The CDR3 nucleotides are TGTGCCAGCAGTTTATCGGGCCAGGGCCTCAGCTCCTATAATTCACCCCTCCACTTT. This encodes CASSLSGQGLSSYNSPLHF.

V is TRBV5-6 and J is TRBJ2-7; TRBD2 aligns across 9 bases. The CDR3 sequence is 17 residues long. The V segment lost 2 bases and the J segment 3 bases; nucleotides outside the gene matches: 12. Germline values: CDR1 SGHDT, CDR2 YYEEEE. CDR3 sequence: CASSLPSGAPLFYEQYF. The CDR3 DNA reads TGTGCCAGCAGCTTACCTAGCGGGGCACCTCTTTTCTACGAGCAGTACTTC.

This clone was counted once. V gene TRBV28 combines with J gene TRBJ1-2, with D maybe TRBD1 (5 bases). V was clipped by 4 bases and J by 8 bases, with 11 bases between them. The CDR3 totals 12 residues. Germline V gives CDR1 MDHEN, CDR2 SYDVKM. CDR3 sequence (DNA): TGTGCCAGCAGTTCCGGGGGAAGGGGCTACACCTTC. Translated, it gives CASSSGGRGYTF.

The chain employs TRBV11-2 and TRBJ2-7; 12 bases fit TRBD2. With V trimmed by 2 bases and J by 4 bases, 3 bases remained unmatched. The germline V gene encodes CDR1 SGHAT and CDR2 FQNNGV. The CDR3 contains 15 residues. The CDR3 spells CASSLLAGGSYEQYF. The CDR3 bases are TGTGCCAGCAGCTTACTAGCGGGGGGGAGTTACGAGCAGTACTTC.

V and J are TRBV4-3 and TRBJ2-3; TRBD2 matches at 9 bases. The V gene's germline CDR1 is LGHNA and CDR2 YSLEER. J gave up 0 bases and V 0 bases, and 10 bases lay outside the gene matches. The CDR3 covers 19 residues. CDR3 DNA sequence: TGCGCCAGCAGCCAAGAAAGGGCCCTAGCGGGGTCTAGCACAGATACGCAGTATTTT. Encoded protein: CASSQERALAGSSTDTQYF.

The rearrangement joins TRBV5-6 to TRBJ2-3; D gene uncertain. This CDR3 has 13 residues. CDR1 is SGHDT, CDR2 YYEEEE, per germline. V shed 3 bases and J shed 4 bases, with 9 bases lying between them. CDR3 region: CASSYQLADTQYF. The CDR3 region has the DNA TGTGCCAGCAGCTACCAGCTAGCAGATACGCAGTATTTT. The full variable domain, its missing parts supplied by reference TRBV5-6 and TRBJ2-3, is DAGVTQSPTHLIKTRGQQVTLRCSPKSGHDTVSWYQQALGQGPQFIFQYYEEEERQRGNFPDRFSGHQFPNYSSELNVNALLLGDSALYLCASSYQLADTQYFGPGTRLTVL.

The chain recombines TRBV6-1 with TRBJ1-2; a possible D gene is TRBD1 (6 bases). Germline V CDR1 and CDR2: MNHNS, SASEGT. V lost 4 bases to trimming and J lost 6 bases, with 27 bases between them. CDR3 length: 18 residues. The CDR3 sequence: CASSGKDSGRRRLDGYTF. The DNA for the CDR3 is TGTGCCAGCAGTGGGAAGGACAGCGGCCGCCGAAGACTTGATGGCTACACCTTC.

As to this clone: This sample also contains other DNA sequences that code for the same CDR3. This chain uses TRBV4-1 with TRBJ2-7; 10 bases align to TRBD1. V trimming: 1 base; J trimming: 1 base; junction bases outside the gene matches: 1. Germline CDR1 reads MGHRA; CDR2 reads YSYEKL. The CDR3 length is 15 residues. CDR3 sequence (DNA): TGCGCCAGCAGCCAAGGGACAGGGGGGTCCTACGAGCAGTACTTC. As protein: CASSQGTGGSYEQYF.

The chain recombines TRBV4-1 with TRBJ1-5, with D hard to call. Per germline, CDR1 MGHRA and CDR2 YSYEKL. Trimming left V 4 bases short and J 1 base short, with 11 bases between. The CDR3 consists of 15 residues. CDR3 DNA: TGCGCCAGCAGCCGAGGTGTACTCAGCAATCAGCCCCAGCATTTT. Protein sequence: CASSRGVLSNQPQHF.

The chain has TRBV7-6 and TRBJ2-5; 7 bases map to TRBD1. CDR3 size: 15 residues. V lost 5 bases to trimming and J lost 0 bases; unmatched junction nucleotides: 6. Germline loops: CDR1 SGHVS, CDR2 FNYEAQ. The CDR3 here is CASSPPGGYQETQYF. CDR3 in DNA: TGTGCCAGCAGCCCCCCAGGGGGATACCAAGAGACCCAGTACTTC.

The rearrangement joins TRBV28 to TRBJ2-3, with 8 nucleotides matching TRBD2. The CDR3 runs to 15 residues. Unmatched junction bases numbered 10, after V lost 6 bases and J lost 5 bases. Germline V gene sequence: CDR1 MDHEN, CDR2 SYDVKM. CDR3 DNA: TGTGCCAGCAGCCCGGGAGGGGGGGGCCGAGATACGCAGTATTTT. Translating it yields CASSPGGGGRDTQYF. Variable domain in full (rest from reference TRBV28 and TRBJ2-3): DVKVTQSSRYLVKRTGEKVFLECVQDMDHENMFWYRQDPGLGLRLIYFSYDVKMKEKGDIPEGYSVSREKKERFSLILESASTNQTSMYLCASSPGGGGRDTQYFGPGTRLTVL.

The chain links TRBV28 to TRBJ1-2; weak D call: TRBD1 (5 bases). The CDR3 is made up of 16 amino acids. Per the germline V gene, CDR1 is MDHEN and CDR2 is SYDVKM. V was trimmed by 6 bases and J by 0 bases, leaving 17 bases between them. The CDR3 sequence is CASRGGTDNPNYGYTF. The CDR3 nucleotides read TGTGCCAGCAGGGGAGGCACGGACAATCCTAACTATGGCTACACCTTC.

The V and J genes are TRBV4-1 and TRBJ2-7, with D possibly TRBD1 on 6 matching bases. The CDR3 sequence is 14 residues long. V was trimmed by 3 bases and J by 7 bases, leaving 16 bases between them. Looked up from germline, CDR1 is MGHRA and CDR2 is YSYEKL. The DNA for the CDR3 is TGCGCCAGCAGCCAGGCGGGTGACAGGAGGGAGCAGTACTTC. Residues: CASSQAGDRREQYF.

The chain combines TRBV5-1 with TRBJ2-7; 7 bases match TRBD1. There are 13 residues in the CDR3. In germline, CDR1 is SGHRS, CDR2 YFSETQ. Trimming at V came to 3 bases and at J to 6 bases, leaving 6 bases not matched to a gene. CDR3 sequence reads: CASSWQGVSEQYF. The DNA for the CDR3 is TGCGCCAGCAGCTGGCAGGGGGTAAGCGAGCAGTACTTC.

The rearrangement joins TRBV30 to TRBJ1-6; D is perhaps TRBD1 (6 bases). Germline-derived CDR1 and CDR2 are GTSNPN and SVGIG (reference sequence). This CDR3 region has 14 residues. Trimming removed 8 bases from V and 7 bases from J, with 18 bases in between. Here the CDR3 reads CAMDIGQLNSPLHF. The CDR3 coding sequence is TGTGCCATGGACATAGGACAGCTCAATTCACCCCTCCACTTT.

The gene calls are TRBV5-1 and TRBJ1-1; D may be TRBD1 (5 bases). The germline V gene has CDR1 SGHRS and CDR2 YFSETQ. The CDR3 is 17 amino acids. The ends were cut back, 0 bases at V and 2 bases at J, with 17 bases in the middle. The CDR3: CASSLAGGTLSNTEAFF. CDR3 DNA sequence: TGCGCCAGCAGCTTGGCCGGGGGGACCCTAAGTAACACTGAAGCTTTCTTT. The whole variable domain, filled in from reference TRBV5-1 and TRBJ1-1, reads KAGVTQTPRYLIKTRGQQVTLSCSPISGHRSVSWYQQTPGQGLQFLFEYFSETQRNKGNFPGRFSGRQFSNSRSEMNVSTLELGDSALYLCASSLAGGTLSNTEAFFGQGTRLTVV.

The gene calls are TRBV5-4 and TRBJ2-1; 10 bases fit TRBD1. The germline V gene has CDR1 SGHNT and CDR2 YYREEE (reference sequence). Unmatched junction bases numbered 5, after V lost 4 bases and J lost 4 bases. The CDR3 extends over 15 amino acids. CDR3 sequence reads: CASSGRDRGYNEQFF. The CDR3 DNA is TGTGCCAGCAGCGGCCGGGACAGGGGTTACAATGAGCAGTTCTTC.

The chain joins TRBV6-5 to TRBJ1-3; no clear D. Germline V CDR1 and CDR2: MNHEY, SVGAGI. This CDR3 has 12 residues. Trimming cost V 2 bases and J 7 bases, with 6 bases left between them. This CDR3 reads CASSYGGNTIYF. The DNA of the CDR3 is TGTGCCAGCAGTTACGGCGGGAACACCATATATTTT.

This clone came up once. The chain combines TRBV27 with TRBJ1-6, with TRBD1 identical over 10 bases. The junction had 11 bases not matched to a gene; V was cut back by 5 bases and J by 1 base. The CDR3 runs to 19 residues. Germline V gene lookup returns CDR1 MNHEY and CDR2 SMNVEV (reference sequence). CDR3 sequence: CASSPSPGTGDSYNSPLHF. In DNA form, the CDR3 reads TGTGCCAGCAGTCCGAGTCCCGGGACAGGGGATTCCTATAATTCACCCCTCCACTTT.

The rearrangement joins TRBV27 to TRBJ2-2, with D perhaps TRBD1 (7 bases). The CDR3 length is 15 residues. Germline CDR1 MNHEY, CDR2 SMNVEV (reference sequence). V lost 3 bases and J 4 bases, leaving 12 bases between the germline ends. The CDR3 DNA sequence: TGTGCCAGCAGTTTTGGGCAGGGGGGCACCGGGGAGCTGTTTTTT. Amino acids: CASSFGQGGTGELFF.

Only a few counts were recorded for this clone. The J gene is TRBJ2-7, the V gene TRBV9, with 8 nucleotides matching TRBD1. Per germline, CDR1 SGDLS and CDR2 YYNGEE. CDR3 length equals 15 residues. After removal of 2 bases from V and 4 bases from J, the junction contained 8 bases not matched to a gene. The CDR3 region is CASSVSGQGRYEQYF. The CDR3 DNA reads as TGTGCCAGCAGCGTGTCCGGACAGGGTCGGTACGAGCAGTACTTC.

The CDR3 sequence is CASSDRTGELFF. The CDR3, as DNA: TGTGCCAGCAGTGACCGGACCGGGGAGCTGTTTTTT. The rearrangement joins TRBV6-1 to TRBJ2-2; D not resolved. CDR1 is MNHNS and CDR2 is SASEGT in the germline V gene. The CDR3 extends over 12 amino acids. The V end was cut by 3 bases, the J end by 5 bases, with 4 bases between.

The chain uses TRBV2 and TRBJ2-1, with 13 bases aligning to TRBD2. The CDR3 contains 15 residues. Looked up from germline, CDR1 is SNHLY and CDR2 is FYNNEI. Trimming took 5 bases from V and 10 from J; bases not matched to a gene: 8. CDR3 DNA: TGTGCCAGCAGTACACTAGCGGGGGGGCCGGGGGAGCAGTTCTTC. Translated: CASSTLAGGPGEQFF.

This rearrangement joins TRBV9 to TRBJ1-2; D call uncertain. Trimming removed 4 bases at V and 4 bases at J, with 17 bases between. Germline V gene sequence: CDR1 SGDLS, CDR2 YYNGEE. This CDR3 is 15 amino acids long. This chain's CDR3 is CASSRGLGGTYGYTF. DNA of the CDR3: TGTGCCAGCAGCCGCGGGTTGGGAGGAACCTATGGCTACACCTTC. Full variable domain (rest looked up from reference TRBV9 and TRBJ1-2): DSGVTQTPKHLITATGQRVTLRCSPRSGDLSVYWYQQSLDQGLQFLIQYYNGEERAKGNILERFSAQQFPDLHSELNLSSLELGDSALYFCASSRGLGGTYGYTFGSGTRLTVV.

The chain combines TRBV15 with TRBJ2-7; TRBD1 might be the D (5 bases). Trimming took 0 bases from V and 4 from J, leaving 19 bases between them. Per germline, CDR1 LNHNV and CDR2 YYDKDF (reference sequence). CDR3 length: 17 residues. The CDR3 DNA follows: TGTGCCACCAGCAGAGAACTTAGTGTAGACAGACCTTACGAGCAGTACTTC. Amino acids: CATSRELSVDRPYEQYF.